This TCR beta chain emerged from a study of human T cells and chemical hapten exposure. Library preparation tagged each individual cDNA molecule with a unique molecular identifier. TCRdb passed the RACE reads through MiXCR, listing each CDR3 protein once. This table holds more than 110,000 distinct CDR3 sequences, 10% to 15% found once. Study-wide results and caveats: The study found that DPC sensitization did not change TCRs above 1 in 1000 frequency.

Sample time point: patch test 2, 6 weeks after DPC sensitization. Treatment specified: therapeutic diphenylcyclopropenone sensitization with weekly scalp DPC. Samples of blood were obtained prior to the application of each patch test. There are many counts of this clonotype. Its antigen remains unidentified. This CDR3 is built from 16 residues. Looked up from germline, CDR1 is DFQATT and CDR2 is SNEGSKA (reference sequence). Trimming took 1 base from V and 6 from J; bases not matched to a gene: 10. The V call is TRBV20-1, the J call TRBJ2-7; 12 bases map to TRBD2. Material: whole blood, obtained in connection with sensitization to the hapten diphenylcyclopropenone (DPC). The TCR originated in a woman aged 50 to 60 with alopecia areata. Some clones in this sample may be carry-over from other donors' samples. The CDR3 region is CSARGLTTGLAGEQYF. CDR3 nucleotides: TGCAGTGCTAGAGGCCTTACCACGGGACTAGCGGGCGAGCAGTACTTC.